This note documents a single T cell receptor beta chain sequence. Its antigen target is currently unknown. Base qualities are missing; no much larger clone stands one base away. TCRbeta CDR3 regions were amplified from genomic DNA by means of the immunoSEQ Assay, a bias-controlled multiplex PCR. The original pipeline was this. The number of nucleated cells in each sample was estimated by amplification of reference gene primers within the assay. Sequence reads were collapsed and filtered to measure the absolute abundance of every unique TCRbeta CDR3 rearrangement. For each sample, productive Simpson clonality was calculated as the square root of Simpson's diversity index across productive rearrangements. Not all clones reach the TCRdb copy of this immuneACCESS table, which keeps in-frame sequences only. Checked studies attribute under half of the gap to unresolved V genes and leave the rest unexplained. From that table come the V and J calls and clone size; the DNA was used to work out D and trimming. This sample comprises 150,000 to 200,000 clones, roughly four fifths of them detected only once. 7.6% of the sample goes to the ten largest clones.

One collaborating source in Seattle enrolled patients while the patients were actively infected and followed the patients over time throughout the course of disease. The collaborating institutions used their own protocols to collect whole blood in K2EDTA tubes. For TCRbeta analysis, collaborators shipped samples in one of three forms: frozen whole blood, isolated PBMCs, or DNA extracted from either of those sample types. CDR1 and CDR2 are read off the germline V gene as MNHEY and SVGAGI. The CDR3 runs 15 residues from the cysteine to the phenylalanine. The DNA shown is the 45-base CDR3, in frame from base 1. V lost 5 bases and J lost 5 bases; the stretch between them is 18 bases long. The data were taken from a study of blood T cell repertoires in COVID-19 (TCRdb year 2020). Background on the whole study: Samples from collaborators originated in the United States, Italy and Spain and spanned both the acute and convalescent phases of COVID-19. The prospective study material was composed of cDNA or gDNA derived from T cells, B-cell-depleted T cells, or PBMCs. The dataset comprised deeply sampled blood TCRbeta repertoires from subjects exposed to, actively infected with, or recovered from COVID-19. The repertoires were released in a freely available public database intended as a resource for research on the immune response to SARS-CoV-2. The samples were drawn from two sources: the first 160 participants of the ongoing ImmuneRACE study, and over 950 subjects contributed by 6 global collaborators. The sample metadata nearly always contained a de-identified subject ID, COVID-19 status, age in years and sex. Where available, HLA class I and class II types were obtained from metadata supplied by the sample provider rather than from assay-based typing. Points the paper makes about the study in general: Clinical and demographic metadata were provided uncurated, with the amount varying by source and participant.

Sequenced input: peripheral blood. Recombination connected TRBV6-5 to TRBJ1-2; too little of a D gene remains to name it. The origin of this receptor is a woman aged 70 to 79 with COVID-19, enrolled during active disease. At the DNA level, the sequence is TGTGCCAGCAGTCAACCGCCCACAGAGATTTATGGCTACACCTTC. The translation is CASSQPPTEIYGYTF.